This T cell receptor beta chain is drawn from a study of blood T cell repertoires in COVID-19. In the study overall: Both acute and convalescent COVID-19 samples were obtained from the United States, Italy and Spain.

Only in-frame clones appear in the TCRdb table, and some are missing; sequencing was by immunoSEQ multiplex PCR. In the table there are tens of thousands of clones, about three quarters of which are singletons. V lost 4 bases, J lost 1 base, and 6 bases stayed unmatched. CDR1 LNHDA and CDR2 SQIVND come from the germline V gene (reference sequence). The CDR3 is 16 amino acids. The specimen was peripheral blood. The chain couples TRBV19 to TRBJ2-2; 7 bases are a match to TRBD1. The sequence was collected from a man in his forties or fifties with active or convalescent COVID-19. CDR3 sequence reads: CASSKRQGRNTGELFF. CDR3 nucleotides: TGTGCCAGTAGTAAGCGACAGGGCAGGAACACCGGGGAGCTGTTTTTT.